This T cell receptor beta chain was recorded in a study of blood T cell repertoires in COVID-19. Trimming left V 3 bases short and J 4 bases short, with 18 bases between. The germline CDR1 and CDR2 sequences are DFQATT and SNEGSKA (reference sequence). This CDR3 has 16 amino acids. Original data processing: Estimation of nucleated cell counts relied on the amplification of reference gene primers. The data were produced by immunoSEQ multiplex PCR, yet TCRdb's version contains in-frame clones alone and is incomplete. The V and J calls and clone size come from that table; D and trimming were worked out from the DNA. The sample contains tens of thousands of clones, 65% to 90% of which appear only once.

This rearrangement joins TRBV20-1 to TRBJ1-4, with D tentatively TRBD1 (6 bases). Material: peripheral blood. This sequence originates from a woman over 75 with acute or convalescent COVID-19. The CDR3 here is CSASPRPGQVNEKLFF. The CDR3 DNA reads as TGCAGTGCTAGTCCTCGTCCGGGACAAGTTAATGAAAAACTGTTTTTT.